This record covers a single T cell receptor (beta chain). Its antigen is currently unknown. Method: immunoSEQ multiplex PCR; TCRdb's copy keeps in-frame clones and lacks some. This sample has a few million clones, with about 93% found just once. The source of the sample is a study of shared clonotypes between healthy human individuals. Study information: Three plates each covered CD4 naive and memory; CD8 naive two, CD8 memory one. The study's findings and limits: Shared clonotypes: roughly 5% naive CD4, 3.5% to 4% naive CD8, 2.3% memory CD4, roughly 0.4% memory CD8.

In germline, CDR1 is WNHNN, CDR2 SYGVQD (reference sequence). V lost 1 base and J lost 10, with 11 bases in between. The CDR3 loop spans 14 amino acids. CD8 cells regarded as naive lacked CD45RO, were positively chosen for CCR7, and omitted terminally differentiated effector memory CD45RA+ cells. Every donor was a Caucasian adult from Nashville, Tennessee. The sequenced sample consisted of naive CD8+ T cells from PBMCs. This rearrangement joins TRBV10-1 to TRBJ1-6, with D uncertain. The sequence was collected from a man between 18 and 29 years old in good health. Some clones in this sample may be carry-over from other donors' samples. The CDR3 DNA reads TGCGCCAGCAGTGAGTGGTGGGGAGGATCACCCCTCCACTTT. Amino acids: CASSEWWGGSPLHF.